This is a list of T cell receptor beta chains from one sample in a study of control samples from healthy donors and cancer patients. TCRdb's copy holds only in-frame clones and misses some; the assay was immunoSEQ multiplex PCR. The sample includes 40,000 to 50,000 clones, approximately 94% of them seen just once. Material: blood. The receptors originated from a man aged 55 to 70 in good health. CDR3s include the opening cysteine and the closing phenylalanine or tryptophan. Each record gives: clone size, D gene, CDR3 length, J gene, V gene, CDR3 DNA, CDR3 protein. D genes are given only for firm matches. Rows give clone size only sometimes, using once, few, many, or a class for an expanded clone.

few - 12 TRBJ1-1 TRBV19 TGTGCCAGTAACATAGCGGCAGGGGAAGCCTTCTTT CASNIAAGEAFF
- TRBD2 18 TRBJ2-3 TRBV10-3 TGCGCCATCAGTGAGGGGCTAGCGGATCCAACTAGCACAGATACGCAGTATTTT CAISEGLADPTSTDTQYF
- - 14 TRBJ1-4 TRBV5-6 TGTGCCAGCGCGGGGAGCATTGATAATGAAAAACTGTTTTTT CASAGSIDNEKLFF
- - 16 TRBJ2-3 TRBV27 TGTGCCAGCAGTTTGGCGGCGGTTACAGGCACAGATACGCAGTATTTT CASSLAAVTGTDTQYF
- - 12 TRBJ2-7 TRBV2 TGTGCCAGCAAGGGGGAGACCTACGAGCAGTACTTC CASKGETYEQYF
- - 15 TRBJ2-2 TRBV3-1/TRBV3-2 TGTGCCAGCAGCCAAGCGGGGCTAACCACCGGGGAGCTGTTTTTT CASSQAGLTTGELFF
- - 15 TRBJ1-3 TRBV27 TGTGCCAGCAGTTCGGGACGGAGCTCTGGAAACACCATATATTTT CASSSGRSSGNTIYF
- - 16 TRBJ2-1 TRBV3-1/TRBV3-2 TGTGCCAGCAGCCAGCGCCGGGACGGAGCCTACAATGAGCAGTTCTTC CASSQRRDGAYNEQFF
- - 15 TRBJ2-1 TRBV4-1 TGCGCCAGCAGCCAAGTTCTTGGGTCCTACAATGAGCAGTTCTTC CASSQVLGSYNEQFF
- TRBD2 17 TRBJ2-1 TRBV30 TGTGCCTGGAGTTCCCCCCGGGGACTAGTGGCGTACAATGAGCAGTTCTTC CAWSSPRGLVAYNEQFF
- TRBD1 14 TRBJ1-5 TRBV30 TGTGCCTGGAGTGCTACAGGGGGCAATCAGCCCCAGCATTTT CAWSATGGNQPQHF
- TRBD2 16 TRBJ2-1 TRBV3-1/TRBV3-2 TGTGCCAGCAGCCAAGATGGCGGGAGGCCCTACAATGAGCAGTTCTTC CASSQDGGRPYNEQFF
- - 15 TRBJ1-6 TRBV9 TGTGCCAGCAGCGTCCGTTGGGGTGGGGACTCACCCCTCCACTTT CASSVRWGGDSPLHF
once TRBD2 15 TRBJ2-1 TRBV5-1 TGCGCCAGCTCTCCGGGACTAGCGGGAGGGGGTGAGCAGTTCTTC CASSPGLAGGGEQFF
- - 12 TRBJ2-3 TRBV12-3/TRBV12-4 TGTGCCAGCAGTCAGGCCGGCGGTACGCAGTATTTT CASSQAGGTQYF
- TRBD1 16 TRBJ1-4 TRBV6-5 TGTGCCAGCAGTTACAAAACAGGGGCGGGATACGAAAAACTGTTTTTT CASSYKTGAGYEKLFF
- TRBD2 15 TRBJ2-7 TRBV9 TGTGCCAGCAGCGAGGGGCGGACTAGTCGAGACGAGCAGTACTTC CASSEGRTSRDEQYF
- - 15 TRBJ1-5 TRBV2 TGTGCCAGCAGTGGGGACATTGATAGCAATCAGCCCCAGCATTTT CASSGDIDSNQPQHF
- TRBD1 15 TRBJ2-7 TRBV10-1 TGCGCCAGCAGTGAGGCAGGGGGTCCCTCCTACGAGCAGTACTTC CASSEAGGPSYEQYF
- - 15 TRBJ1-1 TRBV5-4 TGTGCCAGCAGCTTGGCCCCGACGTCGAACACTGAAGCTTTCTTT CASSLAPTSNTEAFF